This T cell receptor beta chain was sequenced for a study of naive and memory T cell subsets. An equimolar mix of two oligonucleotides served as the beta constant-region primer for TRBC1 and TRBC2. Nested alpha and beta constant-region primers with the SP2 primer drove four PCR rounds on ligated cDNA. Each CDR3 protein is one row after TCRdb ran MiXCR on the UMI-ligation and nested PCR reads. In the table there are over 110,000 distinct CDR3 sequences, 15% to 20% of which are singletons. Study results and caveats: Naive and memory repertoire findings lacked a ground truth for validation. In CD4 and CD8 cells, diversity dropped from naive through EMRA. A few larger clonotypes appeared in naive repertoires, especially CD8, possibly memory cells re-expressing CD45RA.

CD4+ T cell IFNgamma after overnight CMV lysate exposure gave donor CMV status. After CD4 positive bead selection, the CD4-negative fraction gave CD8 T cells. A word on this clonotype: No antigen is known for it.

The CDR3 consists of 13 residues. Germline V CDR1 and CDR2: MGHDK, SYGVNS. V lost 5 bases, J lost 4 bases, and 11 bases lay in between. This chain links TRBV25-1 with TRBJ1-1, with D possibly matching TRBD1 (6 bases). Source material: naive CD8+ T cells from blood. The receptor was derived from a human donor in good health. The CDR3 sequence: CASSRGWSTEAFF. In DNA form, the CDR3 reads TGTGCCAGCAGTAGGGGGTGGAGCACTGAAGCTTTCTTT.